This paragraph covers one T cell receptor beta chain sequence. The record originates from a study of blood T cell repertoires in COVID-19. Across the whole study: Some COVID-19 samples were acute and others convalescent; all came from the United States, Italy and Spain.

The assay was immunoSEQ multiplex PCR, and TCRdb's table has in-frame clones only and misses some. The sample contains 400,000 or so clones, about 90% of which appear only once. The ends were cut back, 0 bases at V and 3 bases at J, with 10 bases in the middle. The length of the CDR3 is 14 residues. Germline V gene sequence: CDR1 SGHDT, CDR2 YYEEEE. Sequencing was done on a sample of peripheral blood. The chain links TRBV5-6 to TRBJ2-7; D ambiguous. This receptor was identified in a man between 18 and 29 years old with COVID-19, enrolled during active disease. DNA of the CDR3: TGTGCCAGCAGCTTGGCGAGGCAGATCTACGAGCAGTACTTC. It yields the protein CASSLARQIYEQYF.